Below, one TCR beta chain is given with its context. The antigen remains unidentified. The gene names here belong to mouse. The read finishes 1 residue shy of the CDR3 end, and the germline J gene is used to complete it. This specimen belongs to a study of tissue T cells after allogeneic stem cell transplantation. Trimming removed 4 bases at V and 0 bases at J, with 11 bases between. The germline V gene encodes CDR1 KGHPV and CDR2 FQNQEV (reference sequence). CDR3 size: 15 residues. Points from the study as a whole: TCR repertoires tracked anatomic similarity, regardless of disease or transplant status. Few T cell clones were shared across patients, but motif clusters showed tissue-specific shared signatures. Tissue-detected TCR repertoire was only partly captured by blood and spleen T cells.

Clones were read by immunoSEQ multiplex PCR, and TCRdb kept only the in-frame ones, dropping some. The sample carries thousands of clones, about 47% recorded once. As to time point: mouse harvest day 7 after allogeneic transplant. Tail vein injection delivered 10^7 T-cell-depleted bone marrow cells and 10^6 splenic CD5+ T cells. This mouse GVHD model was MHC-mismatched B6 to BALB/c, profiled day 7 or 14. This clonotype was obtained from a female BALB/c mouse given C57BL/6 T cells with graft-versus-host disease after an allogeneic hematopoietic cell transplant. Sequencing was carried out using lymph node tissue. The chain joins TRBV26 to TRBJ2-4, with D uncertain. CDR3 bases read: TGTGCCAGCAGTCGCCGGGGAGAGAGTCAAAACACCTTGTAC. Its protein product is CASSRRGESQNTLY. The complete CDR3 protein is CASSRRGESQNTLYF.